These 18 T cell receptor beta chains were all obtained from the same sample, sequenced in a study of CD8 T cells in ankylosing spondylitis. Overall study findings and caveats: What seemed typical of ankylosing spondylitis blood was a TCR beta motif built from 7 or 8 highly homologous variants.

The antigens these receptors bind are not known. TCRdb re-derived calls from the 5' RACE reads in MiXCR, one entry per CDR3 protein. The sample lists roughly 470,000 distinct CDR3 sequences; roughly a quarter were seen once. Source material: blood, either unsorted or a sorted T cell fraction (not recorded which). Receptors were obtained from a male donor with ankylosing spondylitis.

This clonotype was observed a few times. V is TRBV6-1 and J is TRBJ2-3; tentatively, D is TRBD1 (5 bases). Germline V lookup: CDR1 MNHNS, CDR2 SASEGT. The CDR3 runs 14 residues. V was trimmed by 6 bases and J by 2 bases, leaving 12 bases between them. CDR3 nucleotides: TGTGCCAGCAGCCGAGTGGGGCTCACAGATACGCAGTATTTT. Residues: CASSRVGLTDTQYF.

The rearrangement uses TRBV9 and TRBJ2-3; D call uncertain. CDR1 and CDR2 from the germline V gene are SGDLS and YYNGEE. V was cut by 3 bases and J by 5 bases, with 13 bases left in between. The CDR3 sequence is 14 residues long. CDR3 in amino acids: CASSASGGEDTQYF. Here the CDR3 DNA reads TGTGCCAGCAGCGCTTCCGGTGGGGAAGATACGCAGTATTTT.

This chain links TRBV20-1 with TRBJ2-2; D might be TRBD2 (6 bases). Germline V CDR1 and CDR2: DFQATT, SNEGSKA (reference sequence). CDR3 length: 21 residues. With 1 base removed from V and 3 bases from J, the gap between germline ends came to 30 bases. Here the CDR3 DNA reads TGCAGTGCTAGAGCCGGGACTCGCCTGAACCGGGAAATTAGTCACACCGGGGAGCTGTTTTTT. As protein: CSARAGTRLNREISHTGELFF.

Only a few counts were recorded for this clonotype. V gene TRBV20-1 combines with J gene TRBJ2-1; TRBD2 matches at 9 bases. The germline V gene has CDR1 DFQATT and CDR2 SNEGSKA (reference sequence). The CDR3 runs 17 residues. V was clipped by 6 bases and J by 5 bases; unmatched bases: 17. CDR3 nucleotide sequence: TGCAGTGCCATTCAAACTACAAGGGCTAGCGGGAACAATGAGCAGTTCTTC. As protein: CSAIQTTRASGNNEQFF.

This clonotype was counted only a few times. The chain has TRBV12-3 or TRBV12-4 and TRBJ2-3, with D unclear. The CDR3 totals 13 residues. Trimming pared 2 bases from V and 3 bases from J, leaving 6 bases between. The CDR3 DNA follows: TGTGCCAGCAGTTTAAGCGTGACAGATACGCAGTATTTT. It codes for CASSLSVTDTQYF.

The chain carries TRBV27 and TRBJ2-5; TRBD1 matches at 11 bases. This CDR3 spans 14 amino acids. Germline V gene lookup returns CDR1 MNHEY and CDR2 SMNVEV (reference sequence). V dropped 6 bases and J dropped 5; count of bases not matched to a gene: 5. The CDR3 is CASRDRGLGETQYF. CDR3 coding DNA: TGTGCCAGCAGGGACAGGGGGCTGGGGGAGACCCAGTACTTC.

V usage is TRBV5-6 and J usage is TRBJ1-1; 7 bases are a match to TRBD1. The J segment lost 0 bases and the V segment lost 1 base, leaving 6 bases of the junction unmatched. This CDR3 has 16 amino acids. CDR1 and CDR2 (germline): SGHDT, YYEEEE. This CDR3 reads CASSLIQGTLNTEAFF. The CDR3 bases are TGTGCCAGCAGCTTGATACAGGGGACCCTGAACACTGAAGCTTTCTTT.

This clonotype was picked up a small number of times. The chain carries TRBV12-3 or TRBV12-4 and TRBJ1-5; the D gene is possibly TRBD1 (5 bases). With 1 base removed from V and 12 bases from J, the gap between germline ends came to 10 bases. CDR3 length: 12 amino acids. CDR3 amino acids: CASSLEGRLQHF. CDR3 sequence (DNA): TGTGCCAGCAGTTTAGAGGGGAGACTCCAGCATTTT.

This chain links TRBV7-2 with TRBJ2-7, with TRBD2 as a possible D gene (6 bases). The CDR3 is 15 residues long. Germline V gives CDR1 SGHTA, CDR2 FQGNSA. V lost 1 base and J lost 2, with 12 bases in between. The CDR3 DNA follows: TGTGCCAGCAGCTTAGGCGGGACGGTAACCTACGAGCAGTACTTC. The encoded protein is CASSLGGTVTYEQYF.

This clonotype occurred once. The rearrangement uses TRBV20-1 and TRBJ2-3; D may be TRBD2 (5 bases). Germline V CDR1 and CDR2: DFQATT, SNEGSKA (reference sequence). CDR3 length: 15 amino acids. V lost 3 bases to trimming and J lost 3 bases, with 16 bases between them. CDR3 sequence (DNA): TGCAGTGCTAGTGGTGGGAGTACGGGAACAGATACGCAGTATTTT. This codes for CSASGGSTGTDTQYF.

In this sample, this clonotype turned up a few times. This chain links TRBV5-1 with TRBJ2-3, with a possible D match to TRBD1 (5 bases). The CDR3 is made up of 16 amino acids. Trimming cost V 4 bases and J 1 base, with 16 bases left between them. Germline V gene data show CDR1 as SGHRS and CDR2 as YFSETQ. The CDR3 nucleotides are TGCGCCAGCAGCCCCCAGGGCACCTGGGGCACAGATACGCAGTATTTT. Its translation is CASSPQGTWGTDTQYF.

The chain couples TRBV5-4 to TRBJ1-4; the match to TRBD1 covers 7 bases. The trim removed 3 bases at V and 4 bases at J, leaving 6 bases unmatched. CDR3 length equals 15 residues. Per the germline V gene, CDR1 is SGHNT and CDR2 is YYREEE (reference sequence). This CDR3 reads CASSWGDSFNEKLFF. In nucleotides, the CDR3 is TGTGCCAGCAGCTGGGGGGACAGCTTTAATGAAAAACTGTTTTTT.

The genes are TRBV29-1 and TRBJ2-2; D gene unclear. The V gene's germline CDR1 is SQVTM and CDR2 ANQGSEA. Deletions cut 3 bases from V and 4 bases from J, with 9 bases between. The CDR3 extends over 13 amino acids. The CDR3 here is CSVDRTGTGELFF. CDR3 bases: TGCAGCGTTGATAGGACGGGCACCGGGGAGCTGTTTTTT.

This clonotype was recorded at least ten times. V usage is TRBV6-2 or TRBV6-3 and J usage is TRBJ2-5; 12 bases agree with TRBD2. Germline assignment: CDR1 MNHEY and CDR2 SVGEGT. V was clipped by 6 bases and J by 3 bases; unmatched bases: 8. The CDR3 runs 16 residues. In DNA form, the CDR3 reads TGTGCCAGCAGAGCGTCTAGCGGGAGGGGAAAAGAGACCCAGTACTTC. It encodes CASRASSGRGKETQYF.

In this sample, this clonotype turned up a few times. This chain joins TRBV29-1 and TRBJ2-2; 7 bases map to TRBD1. This CDR3 is built from 14 residues. J lost 3 bases, V lost 3 bases, and 4 bases had no gene match. Looked up from germline, CDR1 is SQVTM and CDR2 is ANQGSEA. The chain's CDR3 is CSVDRGRDTGELFF. In DNA form, the CDR3 reads TGCAGCGTTGATAGGGGGCGAGACACCGGGGAGCTGTTTTTT.

The chain employs TRBV29-1 and TRBJ1-2; D unclear. The CDR3 extends over 10 amino acids. Between the trimmed V and J ends, which lost 3 bases and 3 bases, there was a span of 2 bases. CDR1 is SQVTM, CDR2 ANQGSEA, per germline. CDR3 protein: CSVDDYGYTF. The CDR3 DNA reads TGCAGCGTTGATGACTATGGCTACACCTTC.

This clonotype was observed a handful of times. The rearrangement joins TRBV12-3 or TRBV12-4 to TRBJ1-2; unclear D gene. V was clipped by 3 bases and J by 3 bases, with 5 bases between them. The CDR3 runs to 12 residues. The CDR3 nucleotides are TGTGCCAGCAGTTTGAAGGACTATGGCTACACCTTC. Residues: CASSLKDYGYTF.

This clonotype was observed a few times. The chain is built from TRBV6-1 and TRBJ2-3, with 8 bases fitting TRBD2. Per germline, CDR1 MNHNS and CDR2 SASEGT. The CDR3 loop spans 16 amino acids. V dropped 2 bases and J dropped 2; count of bases not matched to a gene: 6. In DNA, the CDR3 is TGTGCCAGCAGTGAAATTTTCGGGAGGGCCACAGATACGCAGTATTTT. Translating gives CASSEIFGRATDTQYF.